This T cell receptor beta chain was found in a study of blood T cells in healthy people across ages. Combining a sample-barcoded 5' primer with a J-beta primer mix, a second PCR ran for 7 to 11 cycles. From the 5' RACE reads, TCRdb called clonotypes with MiXCR, one entry per CDR3 protein. The data contain 600,000 or so distinct CDR3 sequences, around 31% of them singletons. CDR1 is MNHNY, CDR2 SVGAGI, per germline (reference sequence). After removal of 3 bases from V and 5 bases from J, the junction contained 2 bases not matched to a gene. CDR3 length: 14 residues. Sequenced material: blood. The chain has TRBV6-6 and TRBJ2-7, with 12 bases lining up with TRBD1. The source is an elderly woman in good health. This chain's CDR3 is CASSYGTGGNEQYF. The CDR3 DNA sequence: TGTGCCAGCAGTTATGGGACAGGGGGCAACGAGCAGTACTTC.